These T cell receptor beta chains were read from a single sample in a study of PD-1 blockade in classical Hodgkin lymphoma. The table came from immunoSEQ multiplex PCR; TCRdb's copy has only in-frame clones and leaves some out. The table lists under 130,000 clones, about nine tenths of them singletons, with about 20% in the top ten. The sample in question was peripheral blood mononuclear cells (PBMCs), obtained before the fourth cycle of nivolumab. These receptors all stem from a human donor with classical Hodgkin lymphoma. Both conserved end residues are part of each CDR3.

CDR3: CASSPPVARDYGYTF
V: TRBV6-6

CDR3: CASSYRGQETQYF
V: TRBV6-5

CDR3: CASSLVGLGRGGETQYF
V: TRBV7-9

CDR3: CASSGANLLLAGGGTQYF
V: TRBV19

CDR3: CASSSDRWDEQFF
V: TRBV7-6

CDR3: CASSDGGSNEQFF
V: TRBV2

CDR3: CASSLNGGGNTEAFF
V: TRBV5-1

CDR3: CASSILGQYNEQFF
V: TRBV19

CDR3: CASSQELSGRPHEQYF
V: TRBV14

CDR3: CASSLNRVGNTIYF
V: TRBV11-2

CDR3: CASSFKGVEKLFF
V: TRBV11-2

CDR3: CASSGTGKTTEAFF
V: TRBV6-5

CDR3: CASSDGQGGGEDTQYF
V: TRBV6-4

CDR3: CASSGGTSLVETQYF
V: TRBV5-4

CDR3: CATGRASGANVLTF
V: TRBV15

CDR3: CASNSDADYEQYF
V: TRBV5-6

CDR3: CASSLGGGNQPQHF
V: TRBV5-1

CDR3: CASSEQRGTDTQYF
V: TRBV6-1

CDR3: CASSFVGAGGKQYF
V: TRBV5-6

CDR3: CASSNRQGGNEQFF
V: TRBV19

CDR3: CASSQGGAGRWNEQFF
V: TRBV4-2

CDR3: CASSPPGGTGGSEQYF
V: TRBV18

CDR3: CASSPSSGRRSTDTQYF
V: TRBV18

CDR3: CASNFPAGGRADTQYF
V: TRBV2

CDR3: CASSPRPGLAGVSQETQYF
V: TRBV27

CDR3: CASSFSGQPQHF
V: TRBV5-6

CDR3: CATRTGTSYEQYF
V: TRBV28

CDR3: CASSPDSAYEQYF
V: TRBV7-9